The 27 T cell receptor beta chains presented below share a single source sample, sequenced in a study of T-cell memory formation after mild COVID-19. A single record per CDR3 protein comes from TCRdb applying MiXCR to the 5' RACE reads. The sample gives 100,000 or so distinct CDR3 sequences, over 8.5% of which show up once; approximately 40% is in the top ten. Sequencing input: PBMCs or a T cell subset sorted from them (not recorded which). Every receptor here comes from a man younger than 35 who had mild COVID-19 (a few samples of this study predate the infection). Cell type and time point are not known.

This clonotype appeared a few times. The chain couples TRBV3-1 to TRBJ2-7, with D possibly TRBD1 on 6 matching bases. There are 10 residues in the CDR3. Germline values: CDR1 LGHDT, CDR2 YNNKEL (reference sequence). V was trimmed by 7 bases and J by 7 bases, leaving 8 bases between them. The CDR3, as DNA: TGTGCCAGCAACAGGGTTGAGCAGTACGTC. Translated, it gives CASNRVEQYV.

The rearrangement joins TRBV29-1 to TRBJ2-1; D call uncertain. Germline V gives CDR1 SQVTM, CDR2 ANQGSEA. The CDR3 extends over 10 amino acids. V was cut by 1 base and J by 11 bases, with 6 bases left in between. CDR3 loop: CSVEVHQQFF. In DNA form, the CDR3 reads TGCAGCGTTGAAGTACATCAGCAGTTCTTC.

This clonotype has more than one count but fewer than ten. The chain uses TRBV4-1 and TRBJ2-1, with D maybe TRBD1 (6 bases). With 4 bases removed from V and 6 bases from J, the gap between germline ends came to 19 bases. CDR3 length equals 16 residues. Per germline, CDR1 MGHRA and CDR2 YSYEKL. The CDR3, as DNA: TGCGCCAGCAGCCCCCGGCCGGGCAGGGGTTCCAATGAGCAGTTCTTC. It yields the protein CASSPRPGRGSNEQFF.

This clonotype came up a few times. V usage is TRBV12-3 or TRBV12-4 and J usage is TRBJ2-5; TRBD2 matches at 9 bases. The CDR3 consists of 13 residues. J was trimmed by 4 bases and V by 7 bases; bases with no gene match: 4. In nucleotides, the CDR3 is TGTGCCAGCACCGGGACTAGCACAGAGACCCAGTACTTC. Amino acids: CASTGTSTETQYF.

The chain employs TRBV7-9 and TRBJ2-1; D is possibly TRBD1 or TRBD2 (9 bases each). V was shortened by 5 bases and J by 6 bases, with 23 bases between the two germline ends. There are 17 residues in the CDR3. Germline V gene sequence: CDR1 SEHNR, CDR2 FQNEAQ (reference sequence). The CDR3 nucleotides are TGTGCCAGCAGCCCGCGCGGGGGGGACAGGGATCGCAATGAGCAGTTCTTC. Protein: CASSPRGGDRDRNEQFF.

This clonotype has at least ten counts. The chain couples TRBV27 to TRBJ1-5; possible D gene TRBD1, 5 bases. Germline assignment: CDR1 MNHEY and CDR2 SMNVEV (reference sequence). This CDR3 has 14 amino acids. V was shortened by 4 bases and J by 6 bases, with 13 bases between the two germline ends. The CDR3 nucleotides are TGTGCCAGCAGTTACCGGGGCCCCGCTCAGCCCCAGCATTTT. This encodes CASSYRGPAQPQHF.

The chain carries TRBV15 and TRBJ2-5; no definite D call. Trimming shortened V by 0 bases and J by 1 base, and 9 bases separated the two germline ends. The germline V gene has CDR1 LNHNV and CDR2 YYDKDF (reference sequence). CDR3 length: 15 residues. CDR3 loop: CATSREYYSQETQYF. CDR3 DNA: TGTGCCACCAGCAGAGAATATTACAGCCAAGAGACCCAGTACTTC.

This clonotype came up many times. The genes are TRBV29-1 and TRBJ2-3, with D perhaps matching TRBD2 (5 bases). Germline CDR1 SQVTM, CDR2 ANQGSEA. Trimming left V 0 bases short and J 2 bases short, with 15 bases between. This CDR3 spans 16 amino acids. As DNA, the CDR3 is TGCAGCGTTGAAGAGCCGTCTCTAGCACCCACAGATACGCAGTATTTT. It encodes CSVEEPSLAPTDTQYF.

There are a few counts of this clonotype. This chain joins TRBV10-2 and TRBJ2-7; 7 bases map to TRBD1. V trimming: 1 base; J trimming: 6 bases; junction bases outside the gene matches: 0. Germline V lookup: CDR1 WSHSY, CDR2 SAAADI. CDR3 length: 12 residues. CDR3 coding DNA: TGCGCCAGCAGTGAGTACAGGGGCGAGCAGTACTTC. Protein sequence: CASSEYRGEQYF.

The chain is built from TRBV4-3 and TRBJ1-1; possibly TRBD1 for D (5 bases). Trimming cost V 4 bases and J 3 bases, with 15 bases left between them. This CDR3 region has 15 residues. CDR1 LGHNA and CDR2 YSLEER come from the germline V gene. CDR3 sequence: CASSPSRQGDTEAFF. In nucleotides, the CDR3 is TGCGCCAGCAGCCCGAGTCGGCAGGGTGACACTGAAGCTTTCTTT.

The J gene is TRBJ2-7, the V gene TRBV7-2; TRBD2 aligns across 8 bases. Germline CDR1 is SGHTA and CDR2 is FQGNSA. The CDR3 is 14 amino acids. Unmatched junction bases numbered 10, after V lost 7 bases and J lost 5 bases. CDR3 in DNA: TGTGCCAGCAACTTGGTCGGGAGGGGCAACGAGCAGTACTTC. Translation gives CASNLVGRGNEQYF.

In this sample, this clonotype turned up many times. The chain recombines TRBV27 with TRBJ2-3; 10 bases agree with TRBD2. V lost 6 bases and J lost 2; bases outside the gene matches: 2. The germline gives CDR1 MNHEY, CDR2 SMNVEV (reference sequence). CDR3 size: 14 residues. CDR3 DNA sequence: TGTGCCAGCAGCCTAGCGGGAGTCACAGATACGCAGTATTTT. Residues: CASSLAGVTDTQYF.

This sequence joins TRBV6-2 or TRBV6-3 and TRBJ2-2, with TRBD1 identical over 9 bases. Trimming cost V 7 bases and J 3 bases; bases outside gene matches: 9. Germline V gives CDR1 MNHEY, CDR2 SVGEGT. The CDR3 consists of 16 residues. For the CDR3, the DNA is TGTGCCAGCAAAAAAACAGGGGGCGTGCACACCGGGGAGCTGTTTTTT. It encodes CASKKTGGVHTGELFF.

This clonotype was recorded a few times. The chain is built from TRBV7-3 and TRBJ2-5; D unresolved. The CDR3 runs 15 residues. Germline V gene sequence: CDR1 SGHTA, CDR2 FQGTGA. Trimming shortened V by 3 bases and J by 2 bases, and 13 bases separated the two germline ends. CDR3 in DNA: TGTGCCAGCAGCTTCAGAGGCTCGTGGCAAGAGACCCAGTACTTC. Its translation is CASSFRGSWQETQYF.

In this sample, this clonotype turned up a few times. The junction differs from germline at one of its ends, possibly a read error. The chain employs TRBV7-9 and TRBJ2-2, with a possible D match to TRBD1 (7 bases). The CDR3 is 12 residues long. Germline V gives CDR1 SEHNR, CDR2 FQNEAQ (reference sequence). The CDR3 loop reads CPRGADTGELFF. The CDR3 DNA is TGCCCCAGGGGGGCGGACACCGGGGAGCTGTTTTTT.

This clonotype was counted a few times. The CDR3 loop is CASSWGAGAFF. In DNA form, the CDR3 reads TGTGCCAGCAGCTGGGGCGCGGGAGCTTTCTTT. This chain links TRBV7-9 with TRBJ1-1, with D perhaps TRBD1 (5 bases). This CDR3 comprises 11 residues. CDR1 and CDR2 from the germline V gene are SEHNR and FQNEAQ (reference sequence). The V end lost 4 bases, the J end lost 10 bases, and 10 bases lay between the germline ends.

This clonotype turned up a few times. The chain employs TRBV6-2 or TRBV6-3 and TRBJ2-7, with 12 bases matching TRBD2. The CDR3 is made up of 15 amino acids. V lost 4 bases and J lost 4; bases outside the gene matches: 5. In germline, CDR1 is MNHEY, CDR2 SVGEGT. CDR3 residues: CASSSGLAGPYEQYF. The CDR3 DNA reads as TGTGCCAGCAGTTCCGGACTAGCGGGGCCTTACGAGCAGTACTTC.

The rearrangement links TRBV7-6 to TRBJ2-3, with no clear D. Deletions cut 5 bases from V and 1 base from J, with 22 bases between. Per the germline V gene, CDR1 is SGHVS and CDR2 is FNYEAQ. This CDR3 spans 18 amino acids. CDR3 sequence reads: CASSREVGWDHGTDTQYF. The DNA of the CDR3 is TGTGCCAGCAGCCGCGAGGTGGGTTGGGATCACGGCACAGATACGCAGTATTTT.

This clonotype was observed a few times. V is TRBV4-1 and J is TRBJ2-7, with D possibly TRBD2 on 5 matching bases. V was shortened by 0 bases and J by 2 bases, with 11 bases between the two germline ends. Germline loops: CDR1 MGHRA, CDR2 YSYEKL. This CDR3 has 15 amino acids. The CDR3 sequence is CASSQDGEVAYEQYV. DNA for the CDR3: TGCGCCAGCAGCCAAGACGGGGAAGTCGCCTACGAGCAGTACGTC.

This clonotype was counted at least ten times. CDR3 sequence (DNA): TGTGCCAGCAGCTTAGGGGTTGGAGGGAACGAGCAGTACGTC. As protein: CASSLGVGGNEQYV. This chain uses TRBV7-9 with TRBJ2-7; a weak D match, TRBD2 (6 bases). CDR1 and CDR2 from the germline V gene are SEHNR and FQNEAQ (reference sequence). V was pared by 1 base and J by 5 bases, with 12 bases between. The CDR3 totals 14 residues.

This clonotype was detected a few times. The chain carries TRBV7-9 and TRBJ2-3; D unclear. Germline V lookup: CDR1 SEHNR, CDR2 FQNEAQ (reference sequence). The CDR3 is 12 amino acids. With 6 bases removed from V and 2 bases from J, the gap between germline ends came to 6 bases. The CDR3 loop reads CASRTFTDTQYF. The CDR3, as DNA: TGTGCCAGCAGAACATTCACAGATACGCAGTATTTT.

This clonotype was observed a handful of times. The chain couples TRBV20-1 to TRBJ1-1; no clear D gene. V dropped 5 bases and J dropped 1 base, with 5 bases sitting between them. The CDR3 has 11 residues. Looked up from germline, CDR1 is DFQATT and CDR2 is SNEGSKA (reference sequence). The CDR3 region has the DNA TGCAGTGCTCGGAAGAACACTGAAGCTTTCTTT. The encoded protein is CSARKNTEAFF.

This clonotype showed up just a few times. The genes are TRBV6-6 and TRBJ2-3; the match to TRBD2 covers 8 bases. Trimming cost V 8 bases and J 4 bases; bases outside gene matches: 8. This CDR3 contains 14 residues. Germline V gene data show CDR1 as MNHNY and CDR2 as SVGAGI (reference sequence). Here the CDR3 reads CASCDGGAPDTQYF. The CDR3 DNA sequence: TGTGCCAGCTGTGACGGGGGGGCTCCAGATACGCAGTATTTT.

This clonotype was recorded at least ten times. The gene calls are TRBV27 and TRBJ2-5; possibly TRBD1 or TRBD2 for D (5 bases each). The CDR3 consists of 16 residues. Trimming cost V 2 bases and J 4 bases, with 17 bases left between them. The germline V gene has CDR1 MNHEY and CDR2 SMNVEV (reference sequence). This CDR3 is CASSLIGTTSGETQYF. The CDR3 DNA is TGTGCCAGCAGTTTAATCGGGACCACAAGCGGAGAGACCCAGTACTTC.

This clonotype was seen more than once but under ten times. V gene TRBV7-8 combines with J gene TRBJ2-3; 8 bases agree with TRBD1. Germline V CDR1 and CDR2: SGHVS, FQNEAQ. V lost 1 base and J lost 10; bases outside the gene matches: 13. There are 16 residues in the CDR3. CDR3 region: CASSLERTGGKGPQYF. The CDR3 DNA reads as TGTGCCAGCAGCTTAGAACGTACAGGGGGAAAGGGACCGCAGTATTTT.

This clonotype was counted at least ten times. The rearrangement joins TRBV7-6 to TRBJ2-2; TRBD1 agrees at 7 bases. The germline gives CDR1 SGHVS, CDR2 FNYEAQ. The V and J ends lost 0 bases and 3 bases, in that order; junction bases with no gene match: 7. The CDR3 length is 17 residues. DNA of the CDR3: TGTGCCAGCAGCTTAGCTCCTCCTGACAGGGACACCGGGGAGCTGTTTTTT. Translating it yields CASSLAPPDRDTGELFF.

The rearrangement joins TRBV29-1 to TRBJ2-3; D gene ambiguous. The CDR3 consists of 11 residues. The germline V and J ends were trimmed by 7 bases and 2 bases, with 7 bases remaining between them. Germline V gene sequence: CDR1 SQVTM, CDR2 ANQGSEA. The CDR3 DNA is TGCAGCGCCTGGTACACAGATACGCAGTATTTT. It encodes CSAWYTDTQYF.